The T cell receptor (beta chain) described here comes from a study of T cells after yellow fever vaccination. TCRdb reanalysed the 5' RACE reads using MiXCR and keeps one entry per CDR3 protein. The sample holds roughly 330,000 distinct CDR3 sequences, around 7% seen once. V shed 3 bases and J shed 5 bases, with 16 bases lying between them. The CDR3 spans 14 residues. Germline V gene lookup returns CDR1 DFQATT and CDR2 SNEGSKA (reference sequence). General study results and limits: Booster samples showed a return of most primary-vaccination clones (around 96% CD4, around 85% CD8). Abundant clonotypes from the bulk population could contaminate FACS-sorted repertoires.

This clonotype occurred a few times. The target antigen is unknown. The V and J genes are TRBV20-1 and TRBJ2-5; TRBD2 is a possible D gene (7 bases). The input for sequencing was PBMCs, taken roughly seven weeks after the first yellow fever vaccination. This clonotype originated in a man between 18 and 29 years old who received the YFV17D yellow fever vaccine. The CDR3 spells CSASKGGPRETQYF. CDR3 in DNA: TGCAGTGCTAGTAAGGGGGGGCCGCGGGAGACCCAGTACTTC.